Presented here are 17 T cell receptor beta chains from one specimen sequenced in a study of blood T cell repertoires in COVID-19. Produced via immunoSEQ multiplex PCR; TCRdb's table is partial and in-frame only. This sample carries some 48,000 clones, around nine tenths of them seen once, and the ten largest clones take just over 5%. Sequences were obtained from peripheral blood. The source is an older man with acute or convalescent COVID-19.

The chain's CDR3 is CSVKGVVSYEQYF. In DNA form, the CDR3 reads TGCAGCGTTAAGGGGGTCGTCTCCTACGAGCAGTACTTC. The chain is built from TRBV29-1 and TRBJ2-7; TRBD1 might be the D (6 bases). With 5 bases removed from V and 0 bases from J, the gap between germline ends came to 11 bases. The CDR3 totals 13 residues. CDR1 is SQVTM, CDR2 ANQGSEA, per germline.

This sequence joins TRBV6-5 and TRBJ1-1; no definite D call. With 5 bases removed from V and 4 bases from J, the gap between germline ends came to 11 bases. CDR1 and CDR2 from the germline V gene are MNHEY and SVGAGI. The CDR3 spans 13 residues. The CDR3 nucleotides are TGTGCCAGCAGTACGGGGATAGTCACTGAAGCTTTCTTT. It translates to CASSTGIVTEAFF.

This sequence joins TRBV19 and TRBJ1-1; 10 nucleotides line up with TRBD1. CDR3 length equals 13 residues. CDR1 LNHDA and CDR2 SQIVND come from the germline V gene (reference sequence). V was pared by 1 base and J by 9 bases, with 2 bases of the junction left unmatched. CDR3 nucleotides: TGTGCCAGTAGTATAGGACAGGGGGCTCAAGCTTTCTTT. It translates to CASSIGQGAQAFF.

The gene calls are TRBV12-3 or TRBV12-4 and TRBJ1-6; D gene uncertain. The CDR3 has 12 amino acids. V lost 6 bases and J 8 bases, leaving 8 bases between the germline ends. CDR3 coding DNA: TGTGCCAGCAGAAGGCTAGATTCACCCCTCCACTTT. It codes for CASRRLDSPLHF.

V usage is TRBV6-5 and J usage is TRBJ1-6; TRBD1 aligns across 7 bases. With 6 bases clipped from V and 2 bases from J, the junction kept 4 bases outside the gene matches. The CDR3 is 15 amino acids. The germline V gene has CDR1 MNHEY and CDR2 SVGAGI. The CDR3 bases are TGTGCCAGCAGATCCGGACAGGCCTATAATTCACCCCTCCACTTT. Translation gives CASRSGQAYNSPLHF.

J is TRBJ1-4 and V is TRBV18, with 8 bases fitting TRBD1. Germline CDR1 KGHSH, CDR2 LQKENI. V dropped 3 bases and J dropped 7; count of bases not matched to a gene: 7. The CDR3 spans 15 residues. The CDR3 is CASSPMTGAGEKLFF. CDR3 nucleotide sequence: TGTGCCAGCTCACCGATGACAGGGGCGGGTGAAAAACTGTTTTTT.

The V and J genes are TRBV10-3 and TRBJ2-7; 7 bases agree with TRBD1. Germline CDR1 reads ENHRY; CDR2 reads SYGVKD. This CDR3 region has 12 residues. J was trimmed by 4 bases and V by 4 bases; bases with no gene match: 1. The CDR3 spells CAISGRGYEQYF. The CDR3 coding sequence is TGTGCCATCAGTGGCAGGGGGTACGAGCAGTACTTC.

V is TRBV2 and J is TRBJ2-1; D unresolved. In germline, CDR1 is SNHLY, CDR2 FYNNEI. The CDR3 extends over 16 amino acids. Trimming shortened V by 6 bases and J by 0 bases, and 15 bases separated the two germline ends. CDR3: CASSVPVALSYNEQFF. The CDR3 DNA is TGTGCCAGCAGCGTCCCGGTAGCTCTCTCCTACAATGAGCAGTTCTTC.

This clone showed up just once. J is TRBJ1-6 and V is TRBV7-3; D unclear. This CDR3 has 13 residues. V dropped 5 bases and J dropped 9 bases, with 11 bases sitting between them. Germline V gene sequence: CDR1 SGHTA, CDR2 FQGTGA. The CDR3: CASSQTLGSPLHF. The CDR3 DNA reads TGTGCCAGCAGCCAAACCCTCGGTTCACCCCTCCACTTT.

This chain uses TRBV19 with TRBJ1-5; 9 positions match TRBD1. The germline gives CDR1 LNHDA, CDR2 SQIVND (reference sequence). This CDR3 is 15 amino acids long. With V trimmed by 5 bases and J by 6 bases, 8 bases remained unmatched. CDR3 DNA sequence: TGTGCCAGTAGTCCCCTACAGGGGGCAGGTCAGCCCCAGCATTTT. The encoded protein is CASSPLQGAGQPQHF.

This rearrangement joins TRBV27 to TRBJ2-5, with 8 bases fitting TRBD2. V shed 2 bases and J 1 base; nucleotides not matched to a gene: 9. Germline CDR1 MNHEY, CDR2 SMNVEV (reference sequence). The CDR3 runs 17 residues. As DNA, the CDR3 is TGTGCCAGCAGTTTAAAAGGGCTAGCGGGCCCCCAAGAGACCCAGTACTTC. This gives the protein CASSLKGLAGPQETQYF.

The chain carries TRBV28 and TRBJ1-2; D not certain. The ends were cut back, 4 bases at V and 2 bases at J, with 5 bases in the middle. The germline CDR1 and CDR2 sequences are MDHEN and SYDVKM. The CDR3 runs to 12 residues. The CDR3 reads CASSSLNYGYTF. CDR3 bases: TGTGCCAGCAGTTCGTTGAACTATGGCTACACCTTC.

V is TRBV9 and J is TRBJ2-5, with a weak D call TRBD2 (6 bases). V was shortened by 3 bases and J by 2 bases, with 11 bases between the two germline ends. Germline CDR1 is SGDLS and CDR2 is YYNGEE. The length of the CDR3 is 14 residues. CDR3 nucleotides: TGTGCCAGCAGCGCCGGGACTCTACAAGAGACCCAGTACTTC. Amino acids: CASSAGTLQETQYF. The full variable domain, its missing parts supplied by reference TRBV9 and TRBJ2-5, is DSGVTQTPKHLITATGQRVTLRCSPRSGDLSVYWYQQSLDQGLQFLIQYYNGEERAKGNILERFSAQQFPDLHSELNLSSLELGDSALYFCASSAGTLQETQYFGPGTRLLVL.

The chain couples TRBV4-1 to TRBJ1-5, with TRBD1 matching 10 bases. The J segment lost 7 bases and the V segment lost 4 bases, leaving 4 bases of the junction unmatched. This CDR3 is built from 14 residues. The germline V gene has CDR1 MGHRA and CDR2 YSYEKL. CDR3 in amino acids: CASSRTGGWQPQHF. The CDR3 DNA is TGCGCCAGCAGCCGGACAGGGGGTTGGCAGCCCCAGCATTTT.

The rearrangement joins TRBV3-1 (or the pseudogene TRBV3-2) to TRBJ1-4; 9 nucleotides agree with TRBD1. The ends lost 4 bases at V and 7 bases at J; junction bases unmatched: 4. Germline values: CDR1 LGHDT, CDR2 YNNKEL (reference sequence). CDR3 size: 14 residues. Written as DNA, the CDR3 is TGTGCCAGCAGCCCCAGGGGACAGGGTGAAAAACTGTTTTTT. This codes for CASSPRGQGEKLFF.

The gene calls are TRBV28 and TRBJ2-5; D perhaps matches TRBD2 (5 bases). Trimming removed 5 bases from V and 1 base from J, with 14 bases in between. The V gene's germline CDR1 is MDHEN and CDR2 SYDVKM. The CDR3 runs to 15 residues. The CDR3 loop reads CASSTIGVAQETQYF. The CDR3 nucleotides are TGTGCCAGCAGTACGATCGGGGTGGCCCAAGAGACCCAGTACTTC.

The V call is TRBV27, the J call TRBJ2-5; TRBD1 matches 7 bases. The J segment lost 2 bases and the V segment lost 2 bases, leaving 8 bases of the junction unmatched. The germline V gene encodes CDR1 MNHEY and CDR2 SMNVEV (reference sequence). The CDR3 has 16 amino acids. Here the CDR3 reads CASSLLPGDRQETQYF. In nucleotides, the CDR3 is TGTGCCAGCAGTTTACTCCCCGGGGACAGACAAGAGACCCAGTACTTC.